The present T cell receptor (beta chain) was sequenced within a study of tumor-infiltrating lymphocytes in primary liver carcinoma. About the research overall: The patient group consisted of men and women aged 30 to 69 years.

Joint extraction of RNA and DNA used 20-30 mg of bulk tissue that was unsorted. All patients had surgically resected primary liver carcinoma. Per tumor, sampling covered five separate regions. Starting from approximately 0.45 ug of total RNA, TCR beta cDNA was produced with a primer in the constant region. Each TCR beta library was derived from three nested multiplex PCR rounds that employed slightly modified ARM-PCR. In the first two PCR rounds, TRBV1-TRBV30 forward primers were paired with a C-beta reverse primer, and each round lasted nine to ten cycles. TCRdb re-called the multiplex PCR reads through MiXCR, storing one row per CDR3 protein. The sample has 75,000 or so distinct CDR3 sequences; roughly 69% are singletons. This clonotype is judged medium-sized (0.01 to 0.1%). Antigen specificity is unknown. The CDR3 is 15 amino acids. The V end lost 2 bases, the J end lost 2 bases, and 11 bases lay between the germline ends. Germline assignment: CDR1 SGHAT and CDR2 FQDESV (reference sequence).

Regarding the study as a whole: Roughly 7.5-25% of top clones, and no more, occurred in all five tumor regions.

The clonotype originates from a man aged 40-49 years with primary liver carcinoma and hepatitis B virus infection. This chain uses TRBV11-1 with TRBJ2-3; D gene uncertain. Sequencing input: liver tumor tissue from sampling region 4. Subset described: tumor region T4, right-lateral pole. The CDR3 here is CASSLQPINTDTQYF. In DNA form, the CDR3 reads TGTGCCAGCAGCTTACAGCCCATTAACACAGATACGCAGTATTTT.